The present T cell receptor beta chain was sequenced within a study of blood T cells in healthy people across ages. Study-level background: About one barcoded TCR beta cDNA was captured per two T cells. Broader study findings: The authors considered diversity estimates from one million T cells to be underestimates. Naive CD4+ cells and diversity were both higher in long-lived donors than in aged donors.

The germline gives CDR1 SQVTM, CDR2 ANQGSEA. The CDR3 is made up of 16 amino acids. Trimming stripped 0 bases from V and 1 base from J, with 13 bases between. This clonotype was detected a few times. What it recognizes is unknown. With a J-beta primer mix and a sample-barcoded 5' primer, a second PCR ran roughly 6 to 11 cycles. Each cDNA molecule, via a template-switch adaptor with 12 random nucleotides, was tagged. TCRdb re-called the 5' RACE reads through MiXCR, storing one row per CDR3 protein. The sample yields some 860,000 distinct CDR3 sequences, about 56% seen once. The chain combines TRBV29-1 with TRBJ2-1; D might be TRBD2 (6 bases). This receptor was taken from a man between 35 and 55 years old in good health. Material for sequencing was blood. The CDR3 bases are TGCAGCGTTGAAGATTCCGGGGGAAAATCCTACAATGAGCAGTTCTTC. Its translation: CSVEDSGGKSYNEQFF.